Listed below are T cell receptor beta chains from one sample, sequenced in a study of CD8 T cells in ankylosing spondylitis. Via MiXCR, TCRdb re-called the 5' RACE reads, giving one row per CDR3 protein. The sample includes roughly 490,000 distinct CDR3 sequences, roughly 5.2% of them seen just once. The sample comprised blood, either unsorted or a sorted T cell fraction (not recorded which). These receptors were obtained from a male donor with ankylosing spondylitis. Each CDR3 is given with its conserved first and last residue. The D gene is left open where the match is weak. The size field is filled for only some rows; it gives once, few, many or a size class.

few	TRBV3-1	TRBJ2-1	TRBD2	CASSQIAGDQGEFF	TGTGCCAGCAGCCAAATAGCGGGGGACCAAGGAGAGTTCTTC
many	TRBV20-1	TRBJ2-4	.	CSAVGPTGDQYF	TGCAGTGCCGTGGGCCCTACGGGAGATCAGTACTTC
many	TRBV6-5	TRBJ2-7	TRBD1	CASSTFPTGPSSYEQYF	TGTGCCAGCAGTACTTTTCCGACAGGGCCAAGCTCCTACGAGCAGTACTTC
.	TRBV5-1	TRBJ1-1	.	CASSFTVGNTEAFF	TGCGCCAGCAGCTTTACAGTGGGGAACACTGAAGCTTTCTTT
many	TRBV6-1	TRBJ2-3	TRBD2	CASSPGSGGGSRVKYF	TGTGCCAGCAGCCCAGGGAGCGGGGGGGGCAGTCGGGTCAAGTATTTT
many	TRBV29-1	TRBJ2-2	TRBD2	CSAGGTSGSQVTGELFF	TGCAGCGCCGGAGGGACTAGCGGGAGTCAAGTCACCGGGGAGCTGTTTTTT
many	TRBV29-1	TRBJ1-5	TRBD1	CSVAGTGDQPQHF	TGCAGCGTTGCCGGGACAGGGGACCAGCCCCAGCATTTT
many	TRBV29-1	TRBJ2-2	.	CSVVRDKGELFF	TGCAGCGTTGTAAGGGACAAGGGCGAGCTGTTTTTT
.	TRBV6-1	TRBJ1-1	.	CASNQDRNTEAFF	TGTGCCAGCAACCAGGACAGGAACACTGAAGCTTTCTTT
.	TRBV28	TRBJ1-1	.	CASSLRLGARTEAFF	TGTGCCAGCAGTTTGCGACTTGGGGCGCGGACTGAAGCTTTCTTT
many	TRBV29-1	TRBJ1-4	.	CSGARAVGGEEKLFF	TGCAGCGGCGCTAGGGCGGTAGGCGGGGAAGAAAAACTGTTTTTT
many	TRBV11-2	TRBJ2-3	.	CASSFAGMTDTQYF	TGTGCCAGCAGCTTTGCAGGGATGACAGATACGCAGTATTTT
many	TRBV27	TRBJ1-1	.	CASSLNFMNTEAFF	TGTGCCAGCAGTTTGAATTTTATGAACACTGAAGCTTTCTTT
many	TRBV10-3	TRBJ1-1	TRBD1	CAISVGTGGMITEAFF	TGTGCCATCAGTGTAGGGACAGGGGGTATGATCACTGAAGCTTTCTTT
many	TRBV20-1	TRBJ1-1	.	CSARDLGMWDTEAFF	TGCAGTGCTAGAGATTTGGGGATGTGGGACACTGAAGCTTTCTTT
many	TRBV28	TRBJ2-1	.	CASTGAYNEQFF	TGTGCCAGCACCGGTGCCTACAATGAGCAGTTCTTC
.	TRBV27	TRBJ1-4	TRBD1	CASSRGTDYEKLFF	TGTGCCAGCAGTCGCGGGACAGACTATGAAAAACTGTTTTTT
many	TRBV29-1	TRBJ2-1	TRBD2	CSVVTSGGGEQFF	TGCAGCGTTGTGACTAGCGGGGGAGGTGAGCAGTTCTTC
many	TRBV20-1	TRBJ2-7	.	CSADSSGVTYEQYF	TGCAGTGCCGACTCGAGCGGTGTGACCTACGAGCAGTACTTC
.	TRBV7-2	TRBJ2-5	.	CASSLEDRPETQYF	TGTGCCAGCAGCTTAGAGGACAGACCGGAGACCCAGTACTTC
many	TRBV29-1	TRBJ2-3	TRBD2	CSVRGGPTTDTQYF	TGCAGCGTTCGGGGAGGGCCAACCACAGATACGCAGTATTTT
many	TRBV6-1	TRBJ1-2	TRBD1	CASRAYPGQSNGYTF	TGTGCCAGCAGAGCTTATCCGGGACAGAGTAATGGCTACACCTTC
many	TRBV5-6	TRBJ2-7	.	CASSFGSSEQYF	TGTGCCAGCAGCTTTGGCAGCTCCGAGCAGTACTTC
many	TRBV6-1	TRBJ2-1	TRBD2	CATQPSGDTYNEQFF	TGTGCCACCCAGCCTAGCGGAGATACCTACAATGAGCAGTTCTTC
few	TRBV4-1	TRBJ2-1	.	CASSQDATGPLRRNEQFF	TGCGCCAGCAGCCAAGACGCGACAGGTCCACTCCGACGGAATGAGCAGTTCTTC
many	TRBV20-1	TRBJ2-7	TRBD1	CSALQGAYYEQYF	TGCAGTGCTTTACAGGGGGCCTACTACGAGCAGTACTTC
many	TRBV4-3	TRBJ2-3	.	CASSPGAISDTQYF	TGCGCCAGCAGCCCGGGTGCGATCTCGGATACGCAGTATTTT
many	TRBV29-1	TRBJ2-7	.	CSVVLPASYEQYF	TGCAGCGTTGTGTTACCAGCCTCCTACGAGCAGTACTTC
many	TRBV5-1	TRBJ2-2	TRBD1	CASSLRTGNAGELFF	TGCGCCAGCAGCTTAAGGACAGGGAACGCCGGGGAGCTGTTTTTT
many	TRBV12-3/TRBV12-4	TRBJ2-7	.	CASGLQGWSYEQYF	TGTGCCAGCGGCTTACAGGGTTGGTCCTACGAGCAGTACTTC
.	TRBV15	TRBJ2-1	TRBD2	CATSRETAGAYNEQFF	TGTGCCACCAGCAGAGAAACAGCGGGGGCCTACAATGAGCAGTTCTTC
.	TRBV27	TRBJ2-7	.	CASSLGGGHEQYF	TGTGCCAGCAGTTTGGGGGGGGGGCACGAGCAGTACTTC
many	TRBV7-9	TRBJ1-1	TRBD1	CASSATGTGLAFF	TGTGCCAGCAGCGCCACCGGGACAGGGCTAGCTTTCTTT
many	TRBV20-1	TRBJ2-5	.	CSAFLWTSGQETQYF	.
many	TRBV7-9	TRBJ2-7	TRBD2	CASSLEASGAEQYF	TGTGCCAGCAGCTTAGAAGCTAGCGGGGCCGAGCAGTACTTC
many	TRBV20-1	TRBJ2-7	.	CSASRGRFTYEQYF	TGCAGTGCATCCCGAGGCAGGTTTACCTACGAGCAGTACTTC
few	TRBV11-1	TRBJ2-1	TRBD1	CASRHPGQGWGEQFF	TGTGCCAGCAGGCACCCGGGACAGGGATGGGGTGAGCAGTTCTTC
many	TRBV5-6	TRBJ1-2	.	CASSLVAVPNYGYTF	TGTGCCAGCAGCTTGGTGGCAGTGCCTAACTATGGCTACACCTTC
.	TRBV6-5	TRBJ2-7	.	CASSYSPTGSEQYF	TGTGCCAGCAGTTACTCGCCAACAGGGTCCGAGCAGTACTTC
many	TRBV4-3	TRBJ2-7	.	CASSQDSGTGLYEQYF	TGCGCCAGCAGCCAAGATAGCGGGACAGGGCTGTACGAGCAGTACTTC
many	TRBV12-3/TRBV12-4	TRBJ1-1	.	CASSFTPARRAGGEAFF	TGTGCCAGCAGTTTCACCCCGGCTCGACGGGCGGGAGGCGAAGCTTTCTTT
many	TRBV6-2/TRBV6-3	TRBJ1-2	.	CASSYIVPSRYGYTF	TGTGCCAGCAGTTACATCGTGCCCAGCAGATATGGCTACACCTTC
many	TRBV29-1	TRBJ1-5	TRBD1	CSVETGVGQPQHF	TGCAGCGTGGAGACAGGGGTGGGTCAGCCCCAGCATTTT
.	TRBV7-9	TRBJ2-7	TRBD1	CASSFPQGIHEQYF	TGTGCCAGCAGCTTTCCACAGGGGATCCACGAGCAGTACTTC
many	TRBV5-1	TRBJ2-3	.	CATTTDPTDTQYF	TGCGCCACCACGACAGACCCCACAGATACGCAGTATTTT
many	TRBV29-1	TRBJ2-5	TRBD1	CSVPRQGQWPETQYF	TGCAGCGTCCCGCGACAGGGGCAATGGCCGGAGACCCAGTACTTC
many	TRBV6-2/TRBV6-3	TRBJ2-2	.	CASSYGGNTGELFF	TGTGCCAGCAGTTACGGCGGGAACACCGGGGAGCTGTTTTTT
many	TRBV15	TRBJ1-6	.	CATSREPNSPLHF	TGTGCCACCAGCAGAGAGCCAAATTCACCCCTCCACTTT
many	TRBV24-1	TRBJ2-1	.	CATSDPKTAGGSYNEQFF	TGTGCCACCAGTGATCCGAAAACGGCCGGCGGCTCCTACAATGAGCAGTTCTTC
many	TRBV20-1	TRBJ1-1	.	CSAMGGARGNTEAFF	TGCAGTGCCATGGGTGGGGCGCGGGGGAACACTGAAGCTTTCTTT
many	TRBV4-2	TRBJ1-1	.	CASSQADGTAEAFF	TGTGCCAGCAGCCAAGCGGATGGGACCGCTGAAGCTTTCTTT
many	TRBV6-1	TRBJ1-2	.	CASRSQPGPYYGYTF	TGTGCCAGCAGGTCTCAACCTGGGCCTTACTATGGCTACACCTTC
many	TRBV24-1	TRBJ2-2	TRBD1	CATGQTGGTGELFF	TGTGCCACCGGGCAGACAGGGGGCACCGGGGAGCTGTTTTTT
many	TRBV20-1	TRBJ1-2	TRBD1	CSALRTGDYGYTF	TGCAGTGCTCTACGGACAGGGGACTATGGCTACACCTTC
.	TRBV5-4	TRBJ2-1	TRBD1	CASSSGTGRWRGFDNEQFF	TGTGCCAGCAGCTCCGGGACAGGGAGGTGGAGGGGATTTGACAATGAGCAGTTCTTC
many	TRBV7-2	TRBJ2-7	.	CASSLRVRGYEQYF	TGTGCCAGCAGCTTAAGGGTTAGGGGATACGAGCAGTACTTC
many	TRBV27	TRBJ1-5	.	CASSFIGQPQHF	TGTGCCAGCAGTTTTATCGGTCAGCCCCAGCATTTT
.	TRBV7-6	TRBJ2-3	TRBD1	CASSLEGRGLIDTQYF	TGTGCCAGCAGCTTAGAAGGCAGGGGGCTAATAGATACGCAGTATTTT
many	TRBV4-3	TRBJ1-1	.	CASSQALRELFF	TGCGCCAGCAGCCAAGCCTTGCGAGAGCTCTTCTTT